The 19 T cell receptor beta chains listed next were all sequenced from one sample in a study of tumor-infiltrating lymphocytes in localized non-small cell lung cancer. Only in-frame clones appear in the TCRdb table, and some are missing; sequencing was by immunoSEQ multiplex PCR. Among around 15,000 clones, about three quarters were seen once, and the ten largest hold 6%. Sequencing used lung tumor tissue. The receptors come from a human donor with non-small cell lung cancer.

The chain carries TRBV9 and TRBJ2-5; maybe TRBD2 (5 bases). The CDR3 loop spans 14 amino acids. V shed 0 bases and J shed 4 bases, with 10 bases lying between them. Germline lookup yields CDR1 SGDLS and CDR2 YYNGEE. The CDR3, as DNA: TGTGCCAGCAGCGTAGGTGTCGCGGGAGAGACCCAGTACTTC. This sequence encodes CASSVGVAGETQYF.

J is TRBJ1-2 and V is TRBV27; possible D gene TRBD1, 6 bases. Germline assignment: CDR1 MNHEY and CDR2 SMNVEV (reference sequence). V shed 7 bases and J shed 4 bases, with 10 bases lying between them. The CDR3 loop spans 12 amino acids. In nucleotides, the CDR3 is TGTGCCAGCAAGGGGGAGCTCTATGGCTACACCTTC. It is translated as CASKGELYGYTF.

This clone was detected only once. The J gene is TRBJ2-2, the V gene TRBV10-1; 8 bases align to TRBD1. Trimming took 3 bases from V and 5 from J; bases not matched to a gene: 5. Germline lookup yields CDR1 WNHNN and CDR2 SYGVQD (reference sequence). The CDR3 contains 15 residues. The CDR3 here is CASSDVQGATGELFF. For the CDR3, the DNA is TGCGCCAGCAGTGATGTCCAGGGGGCGACCGGGGAGCTGTTTTTT.

V is TRBV7-9 and J is TRBJ1-2; D is uncertain. Germline lookup yields CDR1 SEHNR and CDR2 FQNEAQ (reference sequence). The CDR3 extends over 14 amino acids. Trimming removed 1 base from V and 5 bases from J, with 11 bases in between. The DNA for the CDR3 is TGTGCCAGCAGCTTAGGCGAGGGAACTTATGGCTACACCTTC. Amino acid sequence: CASSLGEGTYGYTF.

This clone was counted a few times. The V and J genes are TRBV27 and TRBJ2-7; possibly TRBD1 for D (5 bases). The V and J ends lost 6 bases and 4 bases respectively, with 10 bases between them. CDR3 size: 12 residues. Germline V gene sequence: CDR1 MNHEY, CDR2 SMNVEV (reference sequence). The CDR3 here is CASRGLEYEQYF. The CDR3, as DNA: TGTGCCAGCAGGGGGCTAGAATACGAGCAGTACTTC.

The V and J genes are TRBV5-1 and TRBJ2-3; D call uncertain. In germline, CDR1 is SGHRS, CDR2 YFSETQ. Between the trimmed V and J ends, which lost 2 bases and 5 bases, there was a span of 9 bases. This CDR3 has 13 amino acids. CDR3 nucleotides: TGCGCCAGCAGCTTACTCGTGGGAGATACGCAGTATTTT. Residues: CASSLLVGDTQYF.

This rearrangement joins TRBV11-3 to TRBJ2-3; 8 bases are a match to TRBD2. From germline, CDR1 is SGHNT and CDR2 YENEEA. The CDR3 has 14 amino acids. The V gene end was trimmed by 5 bases and the J gene end by 3 bases; junction bases not matched to a gene: 4. The CDR3 DNA sequence: TGTGCCAGCAGCCGAGCGGGAGTAACAGATACGCAGTATTTT. Amino acid sequence: CASSRAGVTDTQYF.

This clone was counted once. The CDR3 is CASSDSAGGGSTDTQYF. CDR3 bases: TGTGCCAGCAGTGACTCTGCAGGGGGCGGCAGCACAGATACGCAGTATTTT. The chain carries TRBV6-4 and TRBJ2-3; 8 nucleotides match TRBD1. Germline-derived CDR1 and CDR2 are MRHNA and SNTAGT. V shed 0 bases, J shed 0 bases, and the junction held 5 bases outside the gene matches. The CDR3 spans 17 residues.

The gene calls are TRBV28 and TRBJ2-1, with 10 bases lining up with TRBD2. The CDR3 spans 21 residues. Losses at the gene ends were 9 bases for V and 4 bases for J; bases not matched to a gene: 27. CDR1 is MDHEN, CDR2 SYDVKM, per germline. The DNA for the CDR3 is TGTGCCAGTACTTGTCAGGAGGGGACTAGCGAGTCTCCAGAACCATACAATGAGCAGTTCTTC. Amino acid sequence: CASTCQEGTSESPEPYNEQFF.

The chain's CDR3 is CASSQDFRLASDQPQHF. The CDR3 DNA is TGCGCCAGCAGCCAAGATTTCAGGTTGGCTTCTGATCAGCCCCAGCATTTT. The chain joins TRBV4-3 to TRBJ1-5; D ambiguous. V gave up 0 bases and J gave up 5 bases, with 17 bases separating them. The CDR3 spans 17 residues. Germline V gene sequence: CDR1 LGHNA, CDR2 YSLEER.

This sequence joins TRBV2 and TRBJ2-7, with 10 bases lining up with TRBD2. With 4 bases clipped from V and 6 bases from J, the junction kept 3 bases outside the gene matches. The CDR3 extends over 13 amino acids. Per germline, CDR1 SNHLY and CDR2 FYNNEI. The CDR3 sequence: CASSVAGGTEQYF. The CDR3 nucleotides are TGTGCCAGCAGTGTAGCGGGAGGAACCGAGCAGTACTTC.

This chain connects TRBV7-2 to TRBJ2-7, with 8 bases identical to TRBD2. The CDR3 totals 16 residues. V was pared by 5 bases and J by 1 base, with 10 bases of the junction left unmatched. Germline-derived CDR1 and CDR2 are SGHTA and FQGNSA. CDR3: CASSRPTSVRSYEQYF. CDR3 in DNA: TGTGCCAGCAGCCGTCCGACTAGCGTGAGGTCCTACGAGCAGTACTTC.

The V gene is TRBV6-6, the J gene TRBJ1-1; 12 positions agree with TRBD1. Germline assignment: CDR1 MNHNY and CDR2 SVGAGI (reference sequence). With 7 bases clipped from V and 3 bases from J, the junction kept 6 bases outside the gene matches. CDR3 length: 15 residues. This chain's CDR3 is CASMGGDRGHTEAFF. The CDR3 bases are TGTGCCAGCATGGGGGGGGACAGGGGGCACACTGAAGCTTTCTTT.

The gene calls are TRBV5-8 and TRBJ2-1, with 9 bases matching TRBD2. The V and J ends lost 0 bases and 5 bases, in that order; junction bases with no gene match: 12. Germline V gene data show CDR1 as SGHTS and CDR2 as YDEGEE. The CDR3 is made up of 18 amino acids. CDR3 region: CASSLGWSAGGPDNEQFF. In DNA form, the CDR3 reads TGTGCCAGCAGCTTGGGATGGTCCGCGGGAGGGCCAGACAATGAGCAGTTCTTC.

This sequence joins TRBV15 and TRBJ2-1, with D unclear. CDR1 LNHNV and CDR2 YYDKDF come from the germline V gene (reference sequence). The length of the CDR3 is 15 residues. The ends were cut back, 0 bases at V and 13 bases at J, with 19 bases in the middle. The CDR3 spells CATSRDLKNPWGQFF. CDR3 DNA: TGTGCCACCAGCAGAGATCTAAAAAACCCCTGGGGACAGTTCTTC. The full variable domain, completed using reference TRBV15 and TRBJ2-1, is DAMVIQNPRYQVTQFGKPVTLSCSQTLNHNVMYWYQQKSSQAPKLLFHYYDKDFNNEADTPDNFQSRRPNTSFCFLDIRSPGLGDTAMYLCATSRDLKNPWGQFFGPGTRLTVL.

The rearrangement uses TRBV11-1 and TRBJ2-5; 7 bases align to TRBD1. Germline assignment: CDR1 SGHAT and CDR2 FQDESV (reference sequence). V shed 6 bases and J 5 bases; nucleotides not matched to a gene: 6. This CDR3 is 13 amino acids long. The CDR3 is CASSYTRGETQYF. The DNA of the CDR3 is TGTGCCAGCAGTTACACCAGGGGGGAGACCCAGTACTTC.

This chain joins TRBV5-1 and TRBJ1-1; the match to TRBD1 covers 7 bases. Trimming took 4 bases from V and 1 from J; bases not matched to a gene: 19. Looked up from germline, CDR1 is SGHRS and CDR2 is YFSETQ. The CDR3 contains 19 residues. In DNA form, the CDR3 reads TGCGCCAGCAGCGTGAGAACAGGGGCGACCTTACTGGGGAACACTGAAGCTTTCTTT. Residues: CASSVRTGATLLGNTEAFF.

The chain joins TRBV7-9 to TRBJ1-3; D ambiguous. CDR1 SEHNR and CDR2 FQNEAQ come from the germline V gene (reference sequence). Trimming removed 5 bases at V and 0 bases at J, with 8 bases between. The CDR3 runs to 14 residues. CDR3 sequence (DNA): TGTGCCAGCAGCAGGATCGCCTCTGGAAACACCATATATTTT. It encodes CASSRIASGNTIYF.

V is TRBV5-4 and J is TRBJ2-1, with a tentative D call TRBD2 (6 bases). Looked up from germline, CDR1 is SGHNT and CDR2 is YYREEE (reference sequence). V shed 5 bases and J shed 8 bases, with 14 bases lying between them. The CDR3 loop spans 13 amino acids. The DNA for the CDR3 is TGTGCCAGCAGTTCTGGAGGGACCCATGAGCAGTTCTTC. This encodes CASSSGGTHEQFF.